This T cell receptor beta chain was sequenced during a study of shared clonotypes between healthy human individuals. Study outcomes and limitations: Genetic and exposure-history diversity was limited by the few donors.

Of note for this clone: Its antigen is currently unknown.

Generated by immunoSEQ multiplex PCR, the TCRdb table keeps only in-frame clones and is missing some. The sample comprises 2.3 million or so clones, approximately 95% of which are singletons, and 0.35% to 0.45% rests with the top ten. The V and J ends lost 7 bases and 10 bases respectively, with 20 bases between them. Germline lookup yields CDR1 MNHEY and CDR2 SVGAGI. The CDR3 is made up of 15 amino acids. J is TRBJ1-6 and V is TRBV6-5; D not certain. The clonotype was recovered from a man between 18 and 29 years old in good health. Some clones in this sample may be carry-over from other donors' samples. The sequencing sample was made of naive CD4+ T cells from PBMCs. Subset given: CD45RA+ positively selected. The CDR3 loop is CASTMSPGVGSPLHF. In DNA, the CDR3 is TGTGCCAGCACCATGTCCCCCGGGGTCGGGTCACCCCTCCACTTT.